What follows describes a single T cell receptor (beta chain). The protocol was immunoSEQ multiplex PCR, while the TCRdb copy is restricted to in-frame clones and leaves out a portion. The table lists 85,000 to 130,000 clones, more than 75% of them singletons. The data are from a study of radiotherapy plus CTLA-4 blockade in lung cancer. Overall study context: Among all patients, 15% to 20% showed objective responses, while roughly 34% had disease control.

The V and J ends lost 1 base and 1 base respectively, with 5 bases between them. This CDR3 has 14 amino acids. Germline loops: CDR1 LNHNV, CDR2 YYDKDF (reference sequence). Sequencing was performed on peripheral blood, taken from a patient treated with radiotherapy plus ipilimumab. The TCR originated in a human donor with non-small cell lung cancer that progressed on radiotherapy plus ipilimumab. Some clones in this sample may be carry-over from other donors' samples. V gene TRBV15 combines with J gene TRBJ1-3; D is ambiguous. CDR3 region: CATSRVGSGNTIYF. As DNA, the CDR3 is TGTGCCACCAGCAGAGTGGGATCTGGAAACACCATATATTTT.